The entry below describes one TCR beta chain. The target of this receptor is not known. One base away there is no much larger clone; base qualities are not given. The data are from a study of Tregs in tolerant kidney transplant recipients (dated by TCRdb to about 2019). Regarding the complete study: Transplants used related donors with nonmyeloablative bone marrow transplantation; mixed chimerism was transient in the human trials. Before combined kidney and bone marrow transplantation, this study identified donor-specific regulatory T cells using TCRbeta sequencing and then followed those same cells after transplant. Summary of the overall study and its limitations: The most biologically relevant and donor-specific TCRbeta repertoire appeared to be identified by expanding Tregs with activated donor B cells. Biological reproducibility was not examined directly, but technical replication error appeared to be minimal. Because the PCR primers were changed over time for some patients, nucleotide-level comparison could not be performed across the samples from those patients. The study was limited by small patient numbers, and the findings need validation in larger populations and under other immunosuppression protocols. Donor-specific Treg expansion exceeded global Treg expansion in tolerant patients, suggesting antigen-driven rather than nonspecific expansion.

Read against the paper, the sample's time point label means: blood sample drawn before combined kidney and bone marrow transplant. Thawed PBMCs were FACS-sorted into unstimulated Tregs (CD4+CD25+CD127-), CD4+ non-Tregs (CD4+CD25-), CD4 cells and CD8 cells. The patients were a few recipients of combined kidney and bone marrow transplants from the ITN036ST trial, and samples were available only for these trial subjects. Healthy control blood was processed to PBMCs by Ficoll density gradient and cryopreserved, and patient PBMCs were collected before and after transplant. Genomic DNA was extracted from sorted cells with the QIAGEN DNeasy Blood and Tissue Kit for TCRbeta CDR3 sequencing. Through immunoSEQ, high-throughput TCRbeta CDR3 sequencing was done commercially, including PCR amplification with internal controls and bias correction. In the original analysis: Unique productive TCRbeta sequences were defined by CDR3 nucleotide sequence when primers matched and otherwise by CDR3 amino acid sequence together with Vbeta and Jbeta genes. As a correction for sorting error, sequences shared between sorted populations at a frequency ratio of 2:1 or less were discarded, and the remaining shared sequences were assigned to the higher population. Sequences were defined as donor-reactive when expanded at least 5-fold in CFSE-low cells versus unstimulated cells and present at a frequency of at least 0.01% in CFSE-low cells. Jensen-Shannon divergence, calculated on the top 100 TCRbeta sequences ranked by frequency, was used to quantify repertoire divergence. For samples with multiple sequencing runs, sorting error was corrected in each run separately before the runs were combined. TCRdb took this table from immuneACCESS and kept in-frame rearrangements with V and J called. Such tables lack part of the clones; where checked against another copy, unresolved V genes explain under half of the gap, and the rest is unexplained. V and J calls and clone size come straight from that table; D and trimming were deduced from the DNA. In this sample the table shows approximately 67,000 clones, about nine tenths of which occur a single time. The ten largest account for approximately 9.9% of the sample.

Specimen: CD8+ T cells from blood, collected before the transplant. This clonotype was sampled from a human donor who received a combined kidney and bone marrow transplant.

The CDR3 region reads CASSLSPSSGNTIYF. The DNA is as follows: TGTGCCAGCAGCTTGTCCCCCTCCTCTGGAAACACCATATATTTT. The rearranged segments are TRBV5-6 and TRBJ1-3, with the D gene not confidently named. Trimming costs V 1 base and J 0 bases, and their ends lie 8 bases apart. In the germline V gene, CDR1 corresponds to SGHDT and CDR2 to YYEEEE. The CDR3 runs 15 amino acids, cysteine and phenylalanine included. The CDR3 DNA has 45 bases and is translated from base 1. Here the CDR3 is joined to the reference TRBV5-6 and TRBJ1-3 genes, and the full variable domain is: DAGVTQSPTHLIKTRGQQVTLRCSPKSGHDTVSWYQQALGQGPQFIFQYYEEEERQRGNFPDRFSGHQFPNYSSELNVNALLLGDSALYLCASSLSPSSGNTIYFGEGSWLTVV.